Presented here are 26 T cell receptor beta chains from one specimen sequenced in a study of T cell responses to AZD1222 COVID-19 vaccine. Profiled with immunoSEQ multiplex PCR; TCRdb holds only in-frame clones, not every one. The sample lists approximately 180,000 clones, 85% to 90% seen once, with 1.5% to 2% in the top ten. Material: peripheral blood, obtained on day 0 of AZD1222 vaccination. These receptors were obtained from an adult in good health.

V and J are TRBV7-2 and TRBJ1-6; perhaps TRBD1 as D (5 bases). The CDR3 spans 14 residues. The germline V and J ends were trimmed by 1 base and 10 bases, with 11 bases remaining between them. The germline gives CDR1 SGHTA, CDR2 FQGNSA. DNA of the CDR3: TGTGCCAGCAGCTTAGGCAGGGCGGACTCACCCCTCCACTTT. Amino acids: CASSLGRADSPLHF.

This clone has only one observation. The CDR3 sequence: CASSQERRGSYGYTF. In DNA, the CDR3 is TGTGCCAGCAGCCAAGAAAGGAGGGGCAGTTATGGCTACACCTTC. This chain connects TRBV14 to TRBJ1-2, with D tentatively TRBD1 (5 bases). The CDR3 is 15 residues long. V lost 0 bases to trimming and J lost 5 bases, with 13 bases between them. Germline values: CDR1 SGHDN, CDR2 FVKESK.

The V gene is TRBV11-3, the J gene TRBJ2-7; maybe TRBD1 (6 bases). This CDR3 spans 14 amino acids. Per germline, CDR1 SGHNT and CDR2 YENEEA. Trimming took 1 base from V and 4 from J, leaving 11 bases between them. The CDR3 is CASSLGTASYEQYF. CDR3 in DNA: TGTGCCAGCAGCTTAGGGACAGCATCTTACGAGCAGTACTTC. Drawing the rest from reference TRBV11-3 and TRBJ2-7, the complete variable domain is EAGVVQSPRYKIIEKKQPVAFWCNPISGHNTLYWYLQNLGQGPELLIRYENEEAVDDSQLPKDRFSAERLKGVDSTLKIQPAELGDSAVYLCASSLGTASYEQYFGPGTRLTVT.

This chain uses TRBV6-5 with TRBJ2-2; 7 bases align to TRBD1. Germline V gene data show CDR1 as MNHEY and CDR2 as SVGAGI. The junction had 3 bases not matched to a gene; V was cut back by 7 bases and J by 1 base. This CDR3 spans 14 amino acids. CDR3: CASTPGGNTGELFF. CDR3 bases: TGTGCCAGCACCCCAGGGGGGAACACCGGGGAGCTGTTTTTT.

CDR3 region: CASSTNRDSGNTIYF. The DNA of the CDR3 is TGTGCCAGCAGCACAAACAGGGACTCTGGAAACACCATATATTTT. The gene calls are TRBV7-2 and TRBJ1-3; TRBD1 is a possible D gene (6 bases). The germline V gene encodes CDR1 SGHTA and CDR2 FQGNSA. This CDR3 spans 15 amino acids. Trimming removed 5 bases from V and 0 bases from J, with 11 bases in between.

This sequence joins TRBV6-5 and TRBJ2-7, with a tentative D call TRBD1 (6 bases). The CDR3 is made up of 11 amino acids. The V gene lost 7 bases and the J gene lost 6 bases, with 10 bases spanning the gap. Germline V gene sequence: CDR1 MNHEY, CDR2 SVGAGI. The CDR3 sequence: CASKGVREQYF. In DNA form, the CDR3 reads TGTGCCAGCAAGGGGGTTCGCGAGCAGTACTTC.

V usage is TRBV7-2 and J usage is TRBJ2-5; 10 bases are shared with TRBD2. The J segment lost 6 bases and the V segment lost 1 base, leaving 5 bases of the junction unmatched. The CDR3 runs to 15 residues. Germline V gene data show CDR1 as SGHTA and CDR2 as FQGNSA. The CDR3 DNA follows: TGTGCCAGCAGCTTAGATACTAGCGGGATAAAGACCCAGTACTTC. Translation gives CASSLDTSGIKTQYF.

The chain carries TRBV19 and TRBJ1-1; unclear D gene. Trimming pared 9 bases from V and 2 bases from J, leaving 13 bases between. The V gene's germline CDR1 is LNHDA and CDR2 SQIVND (reference sequence). There are 13 residues in the CDR3. The CDR3 here is CASSTPNNTEAFF. Written as DNA, the CDR3 is TGTGCCAGCTCAACTCCTAATAACACTGAAGCTTTCTTT. Together with reference TRBV19 and TRBJ1-1, the CDR3 gives the full variable domain: DGGITQSPKYLFRKEGQNVTLSCEQNLNHDAMYWYRQDPGQGLRLIYYSQIVNDFQKGDIAEGYSVSREKKESFPLTVTSAQKNPTAFYLCASSTPNNTEAFFGQGTRLTVV.

V gene TRBV9 combines with J gene TRBJ2-1; TRBD2 matches 8 bases. CDR1 is SGDLS, CDR2 YYNGEE, per germline. With V trimmed by 1 base and J by 5 bases, 5 bases remained unmatched. This CDR3 region has 15 residues. The chain's CDR3 is CASSVREGGHNEQFF. Here the CDR3 DNA reads TGTGCCAGCAGCGTACGGGAGGGAGGGCACAATGAGCAGTTCTTC. Based on the CDR3 plus reference TRBV9 and TRBJ2-1, the full variable domain is DSGVTQTPKHLITATGQRVTLRCSPRSGDLSVYWYQQSLDQGLQFLIQYYNGEERAKGNILERFSAQQFPDLHSELNLSSLELGDSALYFCASSVREGGHNEQFFGPGTRLTVL.

J is TRBJ2-3 and V is TRBV5-8, with D possibly matching TRBD2 (6 bases). V lost 2 bases to trimming and J lost 0 bases, with 13 bases between them. CDR1 is SGHTS, CDR2 YDEGEE, per germline. The CDR3 covers 16 residues. The CDR3 DNA sequence: TGTGCCAGCAGCTTACCTAGCGTTTCTAGCACAGATACGCAGTATTTT. Translating gives CASSLPSVSSTDTQYF.

The chain joins TRBV10-3 to TRBJ1-5; D not certain. The CDR3 has 14 amino acids. From germline, CDR1 is ENHRY and CDR2 SYGVKD. V lost 3 bases, J lost 3 bases, and 9 bases lay in between. This CDR3 is CAISERQTNQPQHF. The CDR3 coding sequence is TGTGCCATCAGTGAACGGCAGACCAATCAGCCCCAGCATTTT.

The V call is TRBV19, the J call TRBJ1-2; no definite D call. Trimming cost V 5 bases and J 4 bases, with 14 bases left between them. Germline CDR1 LNHDA, CDR2 SQIVND (reference sequence). This CDR3 comprises 14 residues. The CDR3, as DNA: TGTGCCAGTAGTGGGCCGGAAAGAGGCTATGGCTACACCTTC. Amino acid sequence: CASSGPERGYGYTF.

There are a few counts of this clone. The chain uses TRBV7-8 and TRBJ1-3; D is perhaps TRBD1 (6 bases). This CDR3 is 16 amino acids long. Deletions cut 4 bases from V and 1 base from J, with 14 bases between. Germline V gives CDR1 SGHVS, CDR2 FQNEAQ. The CDR3 sequence: CASSSLAGASGNTIYF. The CDR3 DNA follows: TGTGCCAGCAGCTCCCTGGCGGGGGCTTCTGGAAACACCATATATTTT. Full variable domain (missing parts from reference TRBV7-8 and TRBJ1-3): GAGVSQSPRYKVAKRGQDVALRCDPISGHVSLFWYQQALGQGPEFLTYFQNEAQLDKSGLPSDRFFAERPEGSVSTLKIQRTQQEDSAVYLCASSSLAGASGNTIYFGEGSWLTVV.

This clone has only one observation. This chain links TRBV3-1 (or the pseudogene TRBV3-2) with TRBJ2-1; 9 bases are a match to TRBD2. Trimming cost V 2 bases and J 5 bases; bases outside gene matches: 4. Per the germline V gene, CDR1 is LGHDT and CDR2 is YNNKEL (reference sequence). The CDR3 totals 15 residues. This CDR3 is CASSQRSSGNNEQFF. CDR3 nucleotide sequence: TGTGCCAGCAGCCAACGGTCTAGCGGGAACAATGAGCAGTTCTTC.

This clone was observed once. At one of its ends the junction is not consistent with the germline gene, which may arise from a read error. The chain employs TRBV5-1 and TRBJ1-6, with D possibly TRBD1 on 5 matching bases. Germline loops: CDR1 SGHRS, CDR2 YFSETQ. The CDR3 sequence is 14 residues long. Here the CDR3 reads CASRLGRANSPLHF. In DNA form, the CDR3 reads TGCGCCAGCAGGTTGGGCAGGGCGAATTCACCCCTCCACTTT.

The chain carries TRBV9 and TRBJ2-5; 10 bases line up with TRBD2. The CDR3 sequence is 17 residues long. Germline values: CDR1 SGDLS, CDR2 YYNGEE. J gave up 2 bases and V 0 bases, and 7 bases lay outside the gene matches. CDR3: CASSVGGLAGVQETQYF. As DNA, the CDR3 is TGTGCCAGCAGCGTAGGTGGGCTAGCGGGGGTGCAAGAGACCCAGTACTTC.

The chain joins TRBV5-1 to TRBJ2-7; D gene unclear. The V end lost 3 bases, the J end lost 7 bases, and 17 bases lay between the germline ends. This CDR3 has 14 amino acids. CDR1 is SGHRS and CDR2 is YFSETQ in the germline V gene. CDR3 in DNA: TGCGCCAGCAGCTCAGGACCCCGAACGCGGGAGCAGTACGTC. Translating gives CASSSGPRTREQYV.

The chain uses TRBV2 and TRBJ2-3; D is perhaps TRBD1 (5 bases). The ends were cut back, 7 bases at V and 0 bases at J, with 17 bases in the middle. Germline V gene data show CDR1 as SNHLY and CDR2 as FYNNEI. This CDR3 spans 16 amino acids. The CDR3 is CASTGHRLPSTDTQYF. Here the CDR3 DNA reads TGTGCCAGCACTGGCCACAGGTTACCTAGCACAGATACGCAGTATTTT.

This clone was seen only a few times. The chain links TRBV7-3 to TRBJ1-1, with 8 bases lining up with TRBD1. V shed 5 bases, J shed 1 base, and the junction held 12 bases outside the gene matches. In germline, CDR1 is SGHTA, CDR2 FQGTGA. This CDR3 comprises 17 residues. The chain's CDR3 is CASSPIGRTGGNTEAFF. The CDR3 bases are TGTGCCAGCAGCCCAATCGGGCGTACAGGGGGGAACACTGAAGCTTTCTTT.

The chain has TRBV11-2 and TRBJ2-1; D gene ambiguous. V was trimmed by 2 bases and J by 7 bases, leaving 12 bases between them. Germline values: CDR1 SGHAT, CDR2 FQNNGV. The CDR3 length is 14 residues. The CDR3 is CASSLMGRENEQFF. Here the CDR3 DNA reads TGTGCCAGCAGCTTAATGGGAAGGGAAAATGAGCAGTTCTTC.

This clone was detected once. V and J are TRBV11-3 and TRBJ2-1, with TRBD2 matching over 10 bases. Trimming took 5 bases from V and 4 from J; bases not matched to a gene: 5. The CDR3 length is 15 residues. From germline, CDR1 is SGHNT and CDR2 YENEEA. Here the CDR3 DNA reads TGTGCCAGCAGCCCCAGCGGGAGGGCTTACAATGAGCAGTTCTTC. Translating gives CASSPSGRAYNEQFF.

On this clone: The junction departs from the called germline gene at one end, perhaps through a read error. The chain is built from TRBV6-1 and TRBJ1-3, with a tentative D call TRBD1 (5 bases). The CDR3 runs 15 residues. Per germline, CDR1 MNHNS and CDR2 SASEGT. In DNA, the CDR3 is TGTGCCAGCAGAGAAGGGGCGTCGGTACAAAACACCATATATTTT. Amino acid sequence: CASREGASVQNTIYF.

The chain joins TRBV9 to TRBJ2-7; D not resolved. There are 13 residues in the CDR3. CDR1 and CDR2 (germline): SGDLS, YYNGEE. Trimming shortened V by 4 bases and J by 4 bases, and 12 bases separated the two germline ends. The chain's CDR3 is CASSTHHGYEQYF. The CDR3 DNA reads as TGTGCCAGCAGCACCCATCATGGGTACGAGCAGTACTTC. Complete variable domain (other parts from reference TRBV9 and TRBJ2-7): DSGVTQTPKHLITATGQRVTLRCSPRSGDLSVYWYQQSLDQGLQFLIQYYNGEERAKGNILERFSAQQFPDLHSELNLSSLELGDSALYFCASSTHHGYEQYFGPGTRLTVT.

This clone has just a few counts. The chain combines TRBV7-9 with TRBJ1-2; 9 positions match TRBD1. The CDR3 contains 17 residues. Per the germline V gene, CDR1 is SEHNR and CDR2 is FQNEAQ (reference sequence). Trimming removed 4 bases from V and 2 bases from J; junction bases left unmatched: 11. The CDR3 loop is CASSSPAPGQGNYGYTF. CDR3 bases: TGTGCCAGCAGCTCCCCAGCTCCGGGACAGGGAAACTATGGCTACACCTTC.

The chain uses TRBV27 and TRBJ1-6; D gene ambiguous. The CDR3 contains 14 residues. The V end was cut by 2 bases, the J end by 15 bases, with 17 bases between. Germline loops: CDR1 MNHEY, CDR2 SMNVEV (reference sequence). The CDR3 DNA is TGTGCCAGCAGTTTAAGAGGGTTCGCCTCAATCCTCCACTTT. Encoded protein: CASSLRGFASILHF.

V is TRBV25-1 and J is TRBJ1-5; D is unresolved. CDR1 is MGHDK, CDR2 SYGVNS, per germline. CDR3 length: 14 amino acids. Trimming took 1 base from V and 1 from J, leaving 5 bases between them. CDR3 amino acids: CASSESGSNQPQHF. The CDR3 nucleotides are TGTGCCAGCAGTGAATCAGGCAGCAATCAGCCCCAGCATTTT.